This TCR beta chain was profiled in a study of blood T cell repertoires in COVID-19. The ends were cut back, 2 bases at V and 4 bases at J, with 15 bases in the middle. Germline V gene data show CDR1 as MNHEY and CDR2 as SVGAGI. The CDR3 contains 16 residues. Original handling: Nucleated cell counts were estimated from reference gene primer amplification. Produced via immunoSEQ multiplex PCR; TCRdb's table is partial and in-frame only. From that table come the V and J calls and clone size; the DNA was used to work out D and trimming. The data contain 200,000 to 250,000 clones, more than 85% of them singletons.

The chain uses TRBV6-5 and TRBJ1-3, with D unresolved. Input material: peripheral blood. The clonotype originates from a woman in her 70s with active or convalescent COVID-19. The CDR3, as DNA: TGTGCCAGCAGTTACCGAAGTCCCGTCCTAGGAAACACCATATATTTT. Protein product: CASSYRSPVLGNTIYF.